This T cell receptor beta chain stems from a study of cytomegalovirus exposure and HLA in healthy donors (dated by TCRdb to about 2017). Regarding the complete study: An earlier analysis of a few hundred of the donors reported roughly 300 Gb of sequence data and 95 million to 140 million unique TCR beta sequences obtained from approximately 180 million T cells. The later analysis used no new phenotypic data to find candidate immune exposures, relying instead on TCR beta sequences and their occurrence across donors. Because of strong linkage in the cohort, five DR-DQ haplotypes were treated as single units for association and clustering. Alongside the repertoire data, information on donor age, sex, ethnicity and CMV serostatus was compiled. The study used immunosequencing to profile the T cell repertoires of about 670 subjects and linked those repertoires to cytomegalovirus serostatus. Of the 300 to 400 genotyped donors, approximately 83% fell in the genetic ancestry cluster associated with self-reported Caucasian donors. Among around 400 genotyped donors of the cohort, an average of around 240,000 unique TCR beta nucleotide sequences were sequenced per donor, roughly 20% of them non-productive. In an earlier analysis of 587 of the donors, high-throughput TCR beta sequencing was used to judge whether each TCR beta V gene segment behaved as functional or pseudogenic. Every discovery cohort repertoire had been produced on one sequencing platform. Typing coverage differed by locus: A, B, C, DRB1 and DQB1 were typed in roughly 620-630 donors, DQA1 in about 560, DPA1 in approximately 610, and DPB1 in around 490. HLA typing included class I and class II loci at four-digit resolution. The aim of the study was to test whether cataloging public T cell receptors could identify signatures of past pathogen exposure. A later genetic analysis took genome-wide SNP genotypes for 398 of the 666 donors and used that subset as a discovery cohort. In a later analysis, previously published TCR beta repertoires from about 640 donors were re-analyzed and high-resolution HLA genotyping was added so that TCR occurrence patterns could be studied. In addition to the first cohort of 500 to 850 subjects, a separate validation cohort of approximately 120 different subjects was used. The study combined high-throughput TCR immunosequencing, statistical association of individual TCRs with disease status, and machine learning to predict cytomegalovirus infection status. An early release covering around 630 HLA-typed donors comprised about 300 gigabases of sequencing data and roughly 85 million unique TCR sequences. Points the paper makes about the study in general: A further reported finding was that TCR beta sequences accurately predicted the HLA-A and HLA-B alleles for most subjects in the first cohort. The classifier was reported to diagnose cytomegalovirus status with high specificity and sensitivity in both the original cohort and the validation cohort. A group of highly shared sequence variants was considered likely to be a technical artifact of the sequencing pipeline. The only immune exposure information available for the cohort was CMV serostatus. In a later analysis, HLA-associated TCR beta chains were found to be more clonally expanded and to have lower generation probabilities than equally common non-associated chains. According to a later genetic analysis, donors in an Asian-associated ancestry cluster had fewer N-insertions in productive TCRs than the approximately 610-donor mean. In a later analysis, TCR association rates were found to vary across HLA loci, with the most associated TCRs seen for DRB1 alleles and the fewest for HLA-C alleles. Only TCR beta chains were sequenced in this cohort, and the absence of alpha or paired-chain data limited detectable features. The authors suggested that the approach could potentially be extended to other disease states and immunological phenotypes. When HLA alleles, especially DR and DQ, strongly co-occurred, attributing TCR associations to individual alleles was difficult. A later genetic analysis associated a missense DCLRE1C variant with V-gene and J-gene trimming of TCR beta chains, and an independent cohort replicated the association. Because counts were too low, roughly 17 rarely observed V segments, including chromosome 9 orphons, were left out of the earlier analysis of 500 to 650 of the donors. In a later analysis, several top co-occurrence clusters were reported to appear linked to parvovirus B19, influenza, CMV and Epstein-Barr virus. Most TCR sequences were seen in very few donors, while some public TCRs were found in many individuals. Some IMGT-functional V segments, including TRBV6-2 and TRBV6-3, could not be distinguished by the 87-base-pair reads and were therefore excluded. A total of some 180 TCR beta chains were listed by the study as associated with cytomegalovirus. A later analysis found that most CMV-associated TCR beta chains appeared HLA-restricted, with HLA associations seemingly driven largely by CMV exposure. Linkage disequilibrium might explain the correlated functional status among segregating V segments, but an unknown experimental factor could not be ruled out. An earlier analysis of 450 to 750 of the donors showed that most TCR beta V segments appeared in productive rearrangements either about 87% or about 30% of the time, which broadly matched IMGT annotations. Because some donors lacked HLA typing at each locus, the association tests relied only on the typed subset. In vitro tests confirmed that a few of the cytomegalovirus-associated TCR beta chains recognize cytomegalovirus antigens. Sequencing depth was assumed to be roughly uniform across donors in the presence/absence analyses, though that assumption may not hold. A later analysis associated about 17,000 TCR beta sequences with specific HLA alleles at a false discovery rate of 0.05.

About this clone itself: Its antigen remains undetermined. No much larger clone is present one base from it, and per-base qualities are unavailable.

The cohort was made up of 500 to 850 healthy bone marrow donors. Cohort members were all nominally healthy when sampled, although unrecorded immune exposures were likely present. The donor tested CMV seronegative, placing the donor among the 352 seronegative members of the cohort. Each donor provided a peripheral blood sample, and peripheral blood mononuclear cells were used for TCR beta sequencing. Genomic DNA extraction from the blood cell samples was performed with the Qiagen DNeasy Blood Extraction Kit. Library method: the immunoSEQ multiplex PCR assay. A mixture of 60 forward primers for TCR Vbeta segments and 13 reverse primers for TCR Jbeta segments was used in the multiplex PCR. A multiplex PCR assay on genomic DNA amplified the CDR3 region of rearranged TCR beta genes. Amplified TCR beta libraries were sequenced as 87-base-pair reads on the Illumina HiSeq System. On the authors' methods: A later analysis counted tens of millions of unique TCR beta chains across the 670 or so repertoires, and approximately 11 million of these chains were shared by at least two donors. Raw reads were error-corrected and collapsed into unique sequences with a nearest-neighbor algorithm that merged closely related sequences to remove PCR and sequencing errors. To assign V, D and J gene segments, CDR3 sequences were aligned to IMGT reference sequences. For a sequence to be retained, at least a six-nucleotide match to both a V gene segment and a J gene segment was required. Rearrangements were called productive when the CDR3 lacked stop codons and stayed in frame with V and J; all others were non-productive. Following IMGT convention, CDR3 was defined as the stretch from the second conserved V-encoded cysteine to the conserved J-encoded phenylalanine. In an earlier analysis of some 550 of the donors, sequences lacking an unambiguous match to a single V gene segment were excluded. In an earlier analysis of almost 600 of the donors, a V segment was called functional when productive rearrangements were above 56.7%, and segregating when the standard deviation between donors exceeded 5%. To diagnose cytomegalovirus status from the catalog of TCR beta chain sequences, a statistical classification framework was built. In a later analysis, TCR nucleotide sequences were compared against IMGT/GENE-DB human TR gene sequences so that V and J genes could be assigned. In a later analysis, CDR3 sequences and most-parsimonious VDJ recombination scenarios were assigned using the TCRdist pipeline. A later analysis defined each TCR beta chain by its CDR3 amino acid sequence plus V-gene family, and excluded reads lacking a unique V-gene family. As a way to deal with suspected cross-contamination and a sequencing artifact, a later analysis dropped 450 to 700 nucleotide sequences that were highly shared and had low generation probability. A later analysis calculated a clonal expansion index for each public chain from normalized within-repertoire ranks of inferred template counts. In a later analysis, generation probabilities were computed with a VDJ recombination model fitted to out-of-frame rearrangements, and the resulting probabilities were checked against IGoR. A later analysis scored TCR-TCR, TCR-HLA and TCR-CMV co-occurrence with hypergeometric tests, applying a repertoire-size bias correction to TCR pairs. To estimate false discovery rates, a later analysis permuted the HLA or CMV assignments 20 times. In a later analysis, co-occurring TCRs were grouped using DBSCAN, and TCRdist sequence similarity was added for clustering within HLA-allele-positive subsets. For co-occurrence clustering, repertoires with fewer than 30,000 or more than 120,000 public chains were excluded, along with four to six repertoires with anomalous nucleotide sharing. This immuneACCESS table, as held by TCRdb, lists in-frame sequences with V and J called but not all clones. Of the missing ones, under half trace to an unresolved V gene in checked studies; the others have no known cause. V and J calls and clone size come straight from that table; D and trimming were deduced from the DNA. The sample has approximately 90,000 clones on record, roughly 73% of them singletons. The ten biggest clones cover 2.2% of the sample.

The CDR3 spans 15 residues, from the cysteine through the phenylalanine. Left in the record is the CDR3 DNA by itself, 45 bases read in frame from the first base. Relative to germline, V is 0 bases shorter and J is 9 bases shorter, with 13 bases between their ends. CDR1 and CDR2 were assigned from the germline V gene as SGHRS and YFSETQ. Sequenced: PBMCs. The chain is assembled from TRBV5-1 and TRBJ1-6, with no reliable assignment of the D segment. The receptor's source is a man aged 35 to 55 in good health and CMV-seronegative. The CDR3 in this case is CASSLAPREGSPLHF. The nucleotide sequence is given as TGCGCCAGCAGCTTGGCCCCCCGGGAAGGTTCACCCCTCCACTTT.